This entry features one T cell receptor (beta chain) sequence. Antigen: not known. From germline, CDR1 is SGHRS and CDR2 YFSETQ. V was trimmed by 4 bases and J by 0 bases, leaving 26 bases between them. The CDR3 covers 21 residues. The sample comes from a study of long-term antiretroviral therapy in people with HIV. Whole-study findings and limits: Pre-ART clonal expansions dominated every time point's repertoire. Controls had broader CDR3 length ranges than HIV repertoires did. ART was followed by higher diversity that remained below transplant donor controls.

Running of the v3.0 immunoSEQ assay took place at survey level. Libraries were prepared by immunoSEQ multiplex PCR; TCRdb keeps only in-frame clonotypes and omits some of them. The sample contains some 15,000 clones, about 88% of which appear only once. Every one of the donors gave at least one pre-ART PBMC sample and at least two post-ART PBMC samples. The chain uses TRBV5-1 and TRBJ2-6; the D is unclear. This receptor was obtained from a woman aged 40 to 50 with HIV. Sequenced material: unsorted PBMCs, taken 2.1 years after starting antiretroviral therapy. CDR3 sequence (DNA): TGCGCCAGCAGCCCCCGCACCGGGTGGGGAAAGCTTTCCTCTGGGGCCAACGTCCTGACTTTC. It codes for CASSPRTGWGKLSSGANVLTF.